The rows below give T cell receptor beta chains drawn from one sample of a study of T-cell reconstitution after alpha-beta-depleted transplantation in children. TCRdb reprocessed the PCR reads with MiXCR, giving one entry per CDR3 protein. The repertoire includes roughly 500,000 distinct CDR3 sequences, around a third of them detected once, and approximately 2.3% sits in the top ten. Sequencing was performed on PBMCs from the stem cell graft donor, taken from the stem cell graft. The origin of the receptors is a human donor who donated a stem cell graft to a child with aplastic anemia. The CDR3 runs from the conserved cysteine through the conserved F or W. A D gene is named only where the DNA matches it firmly. Size is omitted from some rows. Given values are once, few, many or a class for expanded clones.

clone_size: .; v_call: TRBV9; cdr3_length: 13; d_call: .; j_call: TRBJ1-6; cdr3_aa: CASSVVENSPLHF; cdr3_nt: TGTGCCAGCAGCGTAGTGGAAAATTCACCCCTCCACTTT
clone_size: .; v_call: TRBV10-3; cdr3_length: 14; d_call: .; j_call: TRBJ1-5; cdr3_aa: CAISEDPGIQPQHF; cdr3_nt: TGTGCCATCAGTGAGGATCCAGGGATTCAGCCCCAGCATTTT
clone_size: few; v_call: TRBV12-3/TRBV12-4; cdr3_length: 13; d_call: .; j_call: TRBJ1-2; cdr3_aa: CASSLQSNYGYTF; cdr3_nt: TGTGCCAGCAGTCTACAGTCCAACTATGGCTACACCTTC
clone_size: .; v_call: TRBV28; cdr3_length: 15; d_call: .; j_call: TRBJ2-4; cdr3_aa: CASSPRSLAKNIQYF; cdr3_nt: TGTGCCAGCAGTCCCCGATCCCTAGCCAAAAACATTCAGTACTTC
clone_size: few; v_call: TRBV6-2/TRBV6-3; cdr3_length: 13; d_call: .; j_call: TRBJ2-2; cdr3_aa: CASSYLVTGELFF; cdr3_nt: TGTGCCAGCAGTTACTTGGTCACCGGGGAGCTGTTTTTT
clone_size: .; v_call: TRBV29-1; cdr3_length: 15; d_call: .; j_call: TRBJ2-5; cdr3_aa: CSVGLARSPQGTQYF; cdr3_nt: TGCAGCGTTGGGCTGGCCAGGAGCCCTCAAGGGACCCAGTACTTC
clone_size: few; v_call: TRBV5-5; cdr3_length: 15; d_call: .; j_call: TRBJ1-5; cdr3_aa: CASSHGPSFMEPQHF; cdr3_nt: TGTGCCAGCAGCCACGGGCCCTCTTTCATGGAGCCCCAGCATTTT
clone_size: .; v_call: TRBV24-1; cdr3_length: 13; d_call: TRBD2; j_call: TRBJ2-1; cdr3_aa: CATSRGGESEQFF; cdr3_nt: TGTGCCACCAGTCGGGGGGGAGAAAGTGAGCAGTTCTTC
clone_size: .; v_call: TRBV11-2; cdr3_length: 16; d_call: .; j_call: TRBJ2-1; cdr3_aa: CASSLGQVLSANEQFF; cdr3_nt: TGTGCCAGCAGCTTAGGTCAGGTTCTAAGCGCTAATGAGCAGTTCTTC
clone_size: once; v_call: TRBV3-1; cdr3_length: 19; d_call: TRBD2; j_call: TRBJ2-5; cdr3_aa: CAISRPSGRANSEAETQYF; cdr3_nt: TGTGCCATCAGCCGCCCTAGCGGGAGGGCCAATTCCGAGGCTGAGACCCAGTACTTC
clone_size: .; v_call: TRBV29-1; cdr3_length: 13; d_call: .; j_call: TRBJ2-7; cdr3_aa: CSVESQGIYEQYF; cdr3_nt: TGCAGCGTTGAATCGCAGGGAATCTACGAGCAGTACTTC
clone_size: .; v_call: TRBV5-1; cdr3_length: 15; d_call: .; j_call: TRBJ2-1; cdr3_aa: CASSFFPRTEDEQFF; cdr3_nt: TGCGCCAGCAGCTTTTTTCCCCGGACGGAGGATGAGCAGTTCTTC
clone_size: many; v_call: TRBV15; cdr3_length: 12; d_call: .; j_call: TRBJ1-5; cdr3_aa: CATSRDQMTQHF; cdr3_nt: TGTGCCACCAGCAGAGATCAAATGACCCAGCATTTT
clone_size: few; v_call: TRBV12-3/TRBV12-4; cdr3_length: 17; d_call: TRBD2; j_call: TRBJ2-1; cdr3_aa: CASAEAGGKRSYNEQFF; cdr3_nt: TGTGCCAGCGCGGAGGCGGGAGGAAAGCGATCCTACAATGAGCAGTTCTTC
clone_size: .; v_call: TRBV29-1; cdr3_length: 13; d_call: .; j_call: TRBJ2-3; cdr3_aa: CSVVLHSTDTQYF; cdr3_nt: TGCAGCGTTGTCCTACACTCCACAGATACGCAGTATTTT
clone_size: few; v_call: TRBV20-1; cdr3_length: 13; d_call: .; j_call: TRBJ2-2; cdr3_aa: CSARAVTPGELFF; cdr3_nt: TGCAGTGCTAGAGCAGTAACGCCCGGGGAGCTGTTTTTT
clone_size: .; v_call: TRBV27; cdr3_length: 15; d_call: TRBD1; j_call: TRBJ1-1; cdr3_aa: CASSLTTGAVTEAFF; cdr3_nt: TGTGCCAGCAGTTTAACGACAGGGGCGGTCACTGAAGCTTTCTTT
clone_size: few; v_call: TRBV25-1; cdr3_length: 12; d_call: .; j_call: TRBJ1-1; cdr3_aa: CASSNLNTEAFF; cdr3_nt: TGTGCCAGCAGTAACTTGAACACTGAAGCTTTCTTT
clone_size: .; v_call: TRBV19; cdr3_length: 13; d_call: .; j_call: TRBJ1-1; cdr3_aa: CASSMTLNTEAFF; cdr3_nt: TGTGCCAGTAGTATGACGCTGAACACTGAAGCTTTCTTT
clone_size: few; v_call: TRBV29-1; cdr3_length: 13; d_call: .; j_call: TRBJ2-1; cdr3_aa: CSVGRGAYNEQFF; cdr3_nt: TGCAGCGTTGGAAGGGGGGCCTACAATGAGCAGTTCTTC
clone_size: few; v_call: TRBV29-1; cdr3_length: 14; d_call: TRBD2; j_call: TRBJ2-1; cdr3_aa: CSVFGLAGGSEQFF; cdr3_nt: TGCAGCGTTTTCGGCCTAGCGGGAGGCAGTGAGCAGTTCTTC
clone_size: few; v_call: TRBV12-3/TRBV12-4; cdr3_length: 12; d_call: .; j_call: TRBJ1-1; cdr3_aa: CASTKIYTEAFF; cdr3_nt: TGTGCCAGCACCAAGATTTACACTGAAGCTTTCTTT
clone_size: few; v_call: TRBV9; cdr3_length: 13; d_call: .; j_call: TRBJ2-3; cdr3_aa: CASSVGQTDTQYF; cdr3_nt: TGTGCCAGCAGCGTAGGACAGACAGATACGCAGTATTTT
clone_size: few; v_call: TRBV29-1; cdr3_length: 12; d_call: .; j_call: TRBJ1-1; cdr3_aa: CSVGETGGEAFF; cdr3_nt: TGCAGCGTTGGGGAGACAGGCGGTGAAGCTTTCTTT